This passage covers 2 T cell receptor beta chains from one sample sequenced in a study of T cells expressing NK-cell markers (dated by TCRdb to 2018 to 2020). Receptor amplification or capture employed 5' RACE. For sequencing, an Illumina HiSeq 2000 was employed. TCRdb reprocessed the reads, reporting each CDR3 protein sequence once and no DNA. This sample's table contains around 470,000 distinct CDR3 sequences. Under 1.5% of the sample lies in the top ten. Specimen: blood T cells: a sorted CD56 or NKG2C T cell subset, CD4+ or CD8+ T cells, or bulk PBMC T cells (not recorded which). The receptor set was obtained from a woman aged 45-65 years in good health. Donor details come from another sample of the same person, matched by shared clones.

The chain has TRBV12-5 and TRBJ2-4; TCRdb gives TRBD2 as the D gene, but with no DNA this cannot be confirmed. The germline CDR1 and CDR2 sequences are LGHNT and FRNRAP. The CDR3 consists of 15 residues. The CDR3 here is CARSGLPIAKNIQYF. The whole variable domain, filled in from reference TRBV12-5 and TRBJ2-4, reads DARVTQTPRHKVTEMGQEVTMRCQPILGHNTVFWYRQTMMQGLELLAYFRNRAPLDDSGMPKDRFSAEMPDATLATLKIQPSEPRDSAVYFCARSGLPIAKNIQYFGAGTRLSVL.

The chain joins TRBV20-1 to TRBJ2-7. In germline, CDR1 is DFQATT, CDR2 SNEGSKA (reference sequence). This CDR3 is 12 amino acids long. The CDR3 is CSARELAYEQYF.